Reported below is one T cell receptor beta chain. With 8 bases clipped from V and 3 bases from J, the junction kept 7 bases outside the gene matches. CDR1 SGHTA and CDR2 FQGNSA come from the germline V gene. This CDR3 has 14 residues. Repertoires were generated with immunoSEQ multiplex PCR, while TCRdb's copy carries only in-frame clones and drops some. The sample includes 70,000 to 95,000 clones, roughly 84% of them seen just once. The sample comes from a study of OX40 agonist ivuxolimab in advanced cancers. Study overall: While on treatment, patients had intravenous ivuxolimab at 0.01 to 10 mg/kg every 2 weeks.

This sample comprised CD4+ or CD8+ T cells sorted from blood, obtained in a trial of the OX40 agonist ivuxolimab. This sequence was found in an adult with an advanced solid tumor such as melanoma, head and neck, liver or kidney cancer. This chain connects TRBV7-2 to TRBJ2-1; 7 bases line up with TRBD2. CDR3 DNA sequence: TGTGCCAGCGGGGTGACTAGCAGCTACAATGAGCAGTTCTTC. Its translation is CASGVTSSYNEQFF.